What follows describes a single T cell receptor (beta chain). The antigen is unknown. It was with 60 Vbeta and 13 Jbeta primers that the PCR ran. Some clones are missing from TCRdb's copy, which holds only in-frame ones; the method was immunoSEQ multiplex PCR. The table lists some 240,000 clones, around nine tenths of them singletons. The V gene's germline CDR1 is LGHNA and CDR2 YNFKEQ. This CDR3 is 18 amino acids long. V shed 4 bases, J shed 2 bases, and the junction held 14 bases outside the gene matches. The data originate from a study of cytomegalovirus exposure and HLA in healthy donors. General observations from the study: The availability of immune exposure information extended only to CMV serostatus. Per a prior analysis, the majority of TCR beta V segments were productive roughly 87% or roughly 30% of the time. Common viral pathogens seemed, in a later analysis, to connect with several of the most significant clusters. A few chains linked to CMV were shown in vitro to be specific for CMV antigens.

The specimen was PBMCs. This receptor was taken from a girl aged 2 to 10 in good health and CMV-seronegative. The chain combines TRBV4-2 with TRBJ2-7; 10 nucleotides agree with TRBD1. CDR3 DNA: TGTGCCAGCAGCCGGAGACAGGGGGCGCGTGGGGACCCCTACGAGCAGTACTTC. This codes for CASSRRQGARGDPYEQYF.